Each of the 20 T cell receptor beta chains below was sequenced from the same sample in a study of metastatic and nonmetastatic thyroid tumors. Patients underwent thyroid surgery, and none had received any treatment before it. Via MiXCR, TCRdb re-called the PCR reads. The repertoire consists of 75,000 to 100,000 clones, with about 12% occurring once and the leading ten covering about 11%. The sequenced material came from blood. These receptors were taken from a female donor with papillary thyroid cancer or a benign thyroid nodule (not recorded which). Some clones in this sample may be carry-over from other donors' samples.

This clone was counted a few times. This chain connects TRBV6-2 or TRBV6-3 to TRBJ1-2; no definite D call. The CDR3 runs 12 residues. The germline V and J ends were trimmed by 8 bases and 6 bases, with 13 bases remaining between them. CDR1 is MNHEY, CDR2 SVGEGT, per germline. CDR3 in DNA: TGTGCCAGCCTCACATGGGGAAATGGCTACACCTTC. Residues: CASLTWGNGYTF.

This clone was counted many times. This chain uses TRBV30 with TRBJ1-5, with TRBD1 matching over 7 bases. Losses at the gene ends were 3 bases for V and 2 bases for J; bases not matched to a gene: 4. Germline V CDR1 and CDR2: GTSNPN, SVGIG (reference sequence). The CDR3 spans 14 residues. CDR3 amino acids: CAWSSGQGNQPQHF. The CDR3 region has the DNA TGTGCCTGGAGCTCAGGACAGGGCAATCAGCCCCAGCATTTT. Drawing the rest from reference TRBV30 and TRBJ1-5, the complete variable domain is SQTIHQWPATLVQPVGSPLSLECTVEGTSNPNLYWYRQAAGRGLQLLFYSVGIGQISSEVPQNLSASRPQDRQFILSSKKLLLSDSGFYLCAWSSGQGNQPQHFGDGTRLSIL.

This clone was recorded at least ten times. The gene calls are TRBV2 and TRBJ1-5; possibly TRBD1 for D (6 bases). The CDR3 runs to 14 residues. V shed 4 bases and J shed 0 bases, with 7 bases lying between them. The germline V gene encodes CDR1 SNHLY and CDR2 FYNNEI. CDR3 amino acids: CASSGTDSNQPQHF. The CDR3, as DNA: TGTGCCAGCAGTGGGACAGATAGCAATCAGCCCCAGCATTTT. The whole variable domain, remainder taken from reference TRBV2 and TRBJ1-5, is EPEVTQTPSHQVTQMGQEVILRCVPISNHLYFYWYRQILGQKVEFLVSFYNNEISEKSEIFDDQFSVERPDGSNFTLKIRSTKLEDSAMYFCASSGTDSNQPQHFGDGTRLSIL.

This chain joins TRBV30 and TRBJ2-7; D possibly corresponds to TRBD1 (7 bases). Germline V gives CDR1 GTSNPN, CDR2 SVGIG (reference sequence). V dropped 0 bases and J dropped 4 bases, with 19 bases sitting between them. There are 16 residues in the CDR3. The CDR3 DNA reads as TGTGCCTGGAGTGTAATCCCCTCACAGGGGAGGTACGAGCAGTACTTC. Protein: CAWSVIPSQGRYEQYF.

This clone was recorded many times. Compared with germline, one end of the junction differs, possibly owing to a read error. J is TRBJ2-7 and V is TRBV6-2 or TRBV6-3; no firm D call. Per the germline V gene, CDR1 is MNHEY and CDR2 is SVGEGT. The CDR3 covers 12 residues. CDR3 region: CASSLNQARSLF. The CDR3 DNA follows: TGTGCCAGCAGTTTAAATCAGGCTCGGTCCCTCTTC.

This clone was counted many times. CDR3 loop: CASSLIAGSYEQYF. Here the CDR3 DNA reads TGTGCCAGCAGTCTCATAGCGGGAAGTTACGAGCAGTACTTC. The gene calls are TRBV27 and TRBJ2-7; 8 positions match TRBD2. Trimming removed 5 bases from V and 4 bases from J; junction bases left unmatched: 7. CDR1 is MNHEY and CDR2 is SMNVEV in the germline V gene (reference sequence). The CDR3 is 14 residues long.

The chain is built from TRBV28 and TRBJ1-5, with TRBD1 as a possible D gene (5 bases). Germline V gives CDR1 MDHEN, CDR2 SYDVKM. V lost 7 bases and J lost 6, with 19 bases in between. This CDR3 is built from 15 residues. The CDR3 nucleotides read TGTGCCAGCACCCTCGGGCAGGGTCGTGCTCAGCCCCAGCATTTT. This gives the protein CASTLGQGRAQPQHF.

This clone was counted ten times or more. The CDR3 sequence is CASSPGDRGREKLFF. Here the CDR3 DNA reads TGTGCCAGCAGCCCGGGGGACAGGGGACGAGAAAAACTGTTTTTT. The V and J genes are TRBV7-6 and TRBJ1-4; 10 nucleotides match TRBD1. Germline CDR1 and CDR2: SGHVS and FNYEAQ. Trimming cost V 5 bases and J 8 bases; bases outside gene matches: 8. The CDR3 is 15 amino acids. The variable domain in full, completed from reference TRBV7-6 and TRBJ1-4, reads GAGVSQSPRYKVTKRGQDVALRCDPISGHVSLYWYRQALGQGPEFLTYFNYEAQQDKSGLPNDRFSAERPEGSISTLTIQRTEQRDSAMYRCASSPGDRGREKLFFGSGTQLSVL.

This clone came up many times. This chain links TRBV12-5 with TRBJ2-3; TRBD2 matches at 8 bases. Trimming removed 7 bases from V and 5 bases from J; junction bases left unmatched: 11. CDR3 length equals 15 residues. Germline V gives CDR1 LGHNT, CDR2 FRNRAP. The CDR3: CASAVGLESGDTQYF. DNA for the CDR3: TGTGCTAGTGCCGTGGGACTAGAGAGTGGAGATACGCAGTATTTT.

There are a few counts of this clone. This chain connects TRBV28 to TRBJ2-7, with TRBD2 as a possible D gene (6 bases). Germline CDR1 is MDHEN and CDR2 is SYDVKM. The V and J ends lost 6 bases and 6 bases respectively, with 18 bases between them. CDR3 length equals 14 residues. CDR3 DNA sequence: TGTGCCAGCAGCAATTCCGGGACTCCCGTCGAGCAGTACTTC. Translation: CASSNSGTPVEQYF.

The V call is TRBV5-1, the J call TRBJ1-5; tentatively, D is TRBD1 (5 bases). V dropped 0 bases and J dropped 10 bases, with 17 bases sitting between them. The germline gives CDR1 SGHRS, CDR2 YFSETQ. The CDR3 runs 15 residues. The CDR3 nucleotides are TGCGCCAGCAGCTTGGAGTGGCAGGGTAACCATCCCCAGCATTTT. It translates to CASSLEWQGNHPQHF.

The sample holds many counts of this clone. The V call is TRBV5-6, the J call TRBJ2-1; D gene uncertain. V lost 0 bases and J 0 bases, leaving 10 bases between the germline ends. The CDR3 spans 16 residues. Per germline, CDR1 SGHDT and CDR2 YYEEEE. The chain's CDR3 is CASSLARVSSYNEQFF. The CDR3 nucleotides are TGTGCCAGCAGCTTGGCTAGGGTGAGCTCCTACAATGAGCAGTTCTTC.

This clone was seen at least ten times. This chain uses TRBV24-1 with TRBJ1-2, with D perhaps TRBD1 (5 bases). This CDR3 spans 13 amino acids. Germline V CDR1 and CDR2: KGHDR, SFDVKD. V was clipped by 6 bases and J by 4 bases, with 11 bases between them. The CDR3 nucleotides are TGTGCCACCAGTCAGACAGACCGCTATGGCTACACCTTC. It is translated as CATSQTDRYGYTF.

In its sample, this clone was seen a few times. The V gene is TRBV28, the J gene TRBJ2-3, with a weak D call TRBD2 (6 bases). The CDR3 consists of 16 residues. The V gene lost 7 bases and the J gene lost 4 bases, with 21 bases spanning the gap. CDR1 MDHEN and CDR2 SYDVKM come from the germline V gene. CDR3 coding DNA: TGTGCCAGCAACCTAGAGGGTCGGACTAATTCAGATACGCAGTATTTT. It specifies CASNLEGRTNSDTQYF.

At least ten counts were recorded for this clone. This sequence joins TRBV5-1 and TRBJ2-7; 8 bases are a match to TRBD2. This CDR3 comprises 14 residues. The V gene end was trimmed by 4 bases and the J gene end by 0 bases; junction bases not matched to a gene: 3. The germline V gene encodes CDR1 SGHRS and CDR2 YFSETQ. CDR3 loop: CASSPTSGSYEQYF. Written as DNA, the CDR3 is TGCGCCAGCAGCCCCACTAGCGGCTCCTACGAGCAGTACTTC.

Ten or more counts support this clone. The chain uses TRBV3-1 and TRBJ1-5; D remains ambiguous. The CDR3 has 13 residues. Germline lookup yields CDR1 LGHDT and CDR2 YNNKEL (reference sequence). V was pared by 0 bases and J by 7 bases, with 7 bases between. CDR3 nucleotide sequence: TGTGCCAGCAGCCAAGATATTATACAGCCCCAGCATTTT. Its translation: CASSQDIIQPQHF.

This clone showed up many times. V is TRBV18 and J is TRBJ1-1; D unclear. From germline, CDR1 is KGHSH and CDR2 LQKENI. V dropped 3 bases and J dropped 11 bases, with 10 bases sitting between them. CDR3 length equals 11 residues. The CDR3 loop reads CASSPNNAAFF. The CDR3 nucleotides read TGTGCCAGCTCACCCAATAACGCGGCTTTCTTT.

There are many counts of this clone. The gene calls are TRBV19 and TRBJ2-4; maybe TRBD2 (5 bases). This CDR3 comprises 17 residues. V was clipped by 1 base and J by 0 bases, with 13 bases between them. Germline assignment: CDR1 LNHDA and CDR2 SQIVND (reference sequence). CDR3 in amino acids: CASSIGGSTRAKNIQYF. The CDR3 bases are TGTGCCAGTAGTATAGGAGGGTCCACGAGAGCCAAAAACATTCAGTACTTC.

This clone was seen repeatedly, ten times or more. This chain joins TRBV10-3 and TRBJ2-7; TRBD1 or TRBD2 may be the D gene (6 bases each). CDR3 size: 15 residues. The germline V gene has CDR1 ENHRY and CDR2 SYGVKD. Trimming removed 3 bases at V and 6 bases at J, with 18 bases between. Here the CDR3 reads CAISDVRAGGGEQYF. Here the CDR3 DNA reads TGTGCCATCAGTGATGTCAGGGCTGGAGGGGGCGAGCAGTACTTC.

In its sample, this clone was seen many times. The J gene is TRBJ1-1, the V gene TRBV4-1; perhaps TRBD1 as D (5 bases). The CDR3 loop spans 14 amino acids. Germline assignment: CDR1 MGHRA and CDR2 YSYEKL. V lost 2 bases and J 4 bases, leaving 11 bases between the germline ends. Written as DNA, the CDR3 is TGCGCCAGCAGCCAAAGTGGGAGGGGCACTGAAGCTTTCTTT. Residues: CASSQSGRGTEAFF.